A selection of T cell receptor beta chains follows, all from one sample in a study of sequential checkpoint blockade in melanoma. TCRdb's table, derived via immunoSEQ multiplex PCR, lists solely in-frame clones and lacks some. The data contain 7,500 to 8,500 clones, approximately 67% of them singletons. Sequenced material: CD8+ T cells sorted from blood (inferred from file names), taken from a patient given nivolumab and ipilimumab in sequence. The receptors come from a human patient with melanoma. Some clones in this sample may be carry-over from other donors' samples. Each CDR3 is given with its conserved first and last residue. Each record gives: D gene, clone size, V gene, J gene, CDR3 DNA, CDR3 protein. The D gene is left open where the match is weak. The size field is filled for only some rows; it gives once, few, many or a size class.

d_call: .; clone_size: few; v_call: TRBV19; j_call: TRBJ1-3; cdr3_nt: TGTGCCAGTGCCACCCTCGACACCTCTGGAAACACCATATATTTT; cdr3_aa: CASATLDTSGNTIYF
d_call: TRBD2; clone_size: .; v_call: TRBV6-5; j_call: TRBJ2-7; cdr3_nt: TGTGCCAGCAGTTACGAGGGAGGGGAGCAGTACTTC; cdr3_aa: CASSYEGGEQYF
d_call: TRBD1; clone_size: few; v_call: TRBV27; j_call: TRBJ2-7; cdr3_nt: TGTGCCAGCAGGATAGGGACAGGGATCAGGTACGAGCAGTACTTC; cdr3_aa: CASRIGTGIRYEQYF
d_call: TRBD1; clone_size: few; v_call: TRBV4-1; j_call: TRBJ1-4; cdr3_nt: TGCGCCAGCAGCCAAGGGGGCAGGGGGAATGAAAAACTGTTTTTT; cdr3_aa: CASSQGGRGNEKLFF
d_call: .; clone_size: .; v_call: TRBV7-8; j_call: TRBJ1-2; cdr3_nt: TGTGCCAGCAGCTTATGGGGCGGCGAGAGGAGCGCTAACTATGGCTACACCTTC; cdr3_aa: CASSLWGGERSANYGYTF
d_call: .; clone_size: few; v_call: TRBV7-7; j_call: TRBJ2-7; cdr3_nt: TGTGCCAGCAGCTTTCGGGACTGGGGGGACTACGAGCAGTACTTC; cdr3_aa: CASSFRDWGDYEQYF
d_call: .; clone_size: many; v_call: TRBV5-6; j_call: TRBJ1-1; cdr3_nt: TGTGCCAGCAGCTTGGCCGGGGGGCTGAACACTGAAGCTTTCTTT; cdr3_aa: CASSLAGGLNTEAFF
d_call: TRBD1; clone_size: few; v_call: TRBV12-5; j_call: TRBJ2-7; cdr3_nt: TGTGCTAGTGGATCCGGGACAGGGGCGACCTACGAGCAGTACTTC; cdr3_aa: CASGSGTGATYEQYF
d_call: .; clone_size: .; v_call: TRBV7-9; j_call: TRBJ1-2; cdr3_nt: TGTGCCAGCAGCTTAGGGGGCATGAACTATGGCTACACCTTC; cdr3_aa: CASSLGGMNYGYTF
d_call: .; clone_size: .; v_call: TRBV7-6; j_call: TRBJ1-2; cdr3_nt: TGTGCCAGCAGCTTAGCTGCAGGGAAAAGTGACTATGGCTACACCTTC; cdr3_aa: CASSLAAGKSDYGYTF
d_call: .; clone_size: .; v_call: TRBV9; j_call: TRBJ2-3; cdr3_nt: TGTGCCAGCAGCGTAGCTTTGGGCGCAGATACGCAGTATTTT; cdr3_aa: CASSVALGADTQYF
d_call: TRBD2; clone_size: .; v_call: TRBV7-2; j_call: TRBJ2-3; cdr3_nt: TGTGCCAGTAGCAACGGACTAGCCGGGGGAGATACGCAGTATTTT; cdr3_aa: CASSNGLAGGDTQYF
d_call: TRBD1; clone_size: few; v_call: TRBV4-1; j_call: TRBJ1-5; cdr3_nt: TGCGCCAGCAGCCTAGGAGGGACAGATAGCAATCAGCCCCAGCATTTT; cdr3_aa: CASSLGGTDSNQPQHF
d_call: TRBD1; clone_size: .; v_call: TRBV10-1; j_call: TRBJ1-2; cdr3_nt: TGCGCCAGCAGTGAGTTCCTGACAGGGGACTATGGCTACACCTTC; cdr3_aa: CASSEFLTGDYGYTF
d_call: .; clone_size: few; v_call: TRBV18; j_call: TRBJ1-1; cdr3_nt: TGTGCCAGCTCCGAATGGGACATGAACACTGAAGCTTTCTTT; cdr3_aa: CASSEWDMNTEAFF
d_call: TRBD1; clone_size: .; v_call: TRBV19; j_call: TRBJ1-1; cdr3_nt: TGTGCCAGTAGTGAACCGGGACAGTACACTGAAGCTTTCTTT; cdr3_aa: CASSEPGQYTEAFF
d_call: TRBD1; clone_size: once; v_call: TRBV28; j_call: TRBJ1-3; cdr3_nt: TGTGCCAGCAGTACAGGGGGCGGTGGAAACACCATATATTTT; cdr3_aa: CASSTGGGGNTIYF
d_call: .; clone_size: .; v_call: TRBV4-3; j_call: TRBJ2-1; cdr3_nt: TGCGCCAGCAGCCAAGACAGGACAACCTACAATGAGCAGTTCTTC; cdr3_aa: CASSQDRTTYNEQFF
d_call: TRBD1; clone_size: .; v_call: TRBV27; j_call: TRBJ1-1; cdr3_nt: TGTGCCAGCAGTTTAAGCGGTAGGGGGCGGAACACTGAAGCTTTCTTT; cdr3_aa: CASSLSGRGRNTEAFF
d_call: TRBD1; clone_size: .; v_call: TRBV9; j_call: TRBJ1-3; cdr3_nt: TGTGCCAGCAGCTTCCGGGGACAGGGCACTGGAAACACCATATATTTT; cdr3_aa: CASSFRGQGTGNTIYF
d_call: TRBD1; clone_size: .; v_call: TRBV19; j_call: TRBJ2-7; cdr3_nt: TGTGCCAGTAGTATGGGGAACAGGGGAGTCGAGCAGTACTTC; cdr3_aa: CASSMGNRGVEQYF
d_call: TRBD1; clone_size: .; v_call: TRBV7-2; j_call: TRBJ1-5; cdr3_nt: TGTGCCAGCAGCCCAGTAGACAGGGTCGGACAGCCCCAGCATTTT; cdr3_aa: CASSPVDRVGQPQHF